The clone carrying this TCR beta chain is a singleton in its sample. Clones were sequenced by immunoSEQ multiplex PCR, and TCRdb holds only the in-frame ones, with some missing. The sample includes around 200,000 clones, roughly 80% of them seen just once. The V gene's germline CDR1 is MNHNY and CDR2 SVGAGI (reference sequence). CDR3 length: 16 residues. Trimming removed 4 bases from V and 3 bases from J; junction bases left unmatched: 9. This record comes from a study of blood T cell repertoires in COVID-19. Study summary: Nucleic acid was either cDNA or gDNA, and it came from T cells, B-cell-depleted T cells, or PBMCs.

The chain joins TRBV6-6 to TRBJ1-5; TRBD1 agrees at 7 bases. The receptor's source is a woman aged 45 to 65 with acute or convalescent COVID-19. Specimen: peripheral blood. This CDR3 is CASSSQGTAYNQPQHF. The DNA of the CDR3 is TGTGCCAGCAGTTCCCAGGGGACAGCCTACAATCAGCCCCAGCATTTT.